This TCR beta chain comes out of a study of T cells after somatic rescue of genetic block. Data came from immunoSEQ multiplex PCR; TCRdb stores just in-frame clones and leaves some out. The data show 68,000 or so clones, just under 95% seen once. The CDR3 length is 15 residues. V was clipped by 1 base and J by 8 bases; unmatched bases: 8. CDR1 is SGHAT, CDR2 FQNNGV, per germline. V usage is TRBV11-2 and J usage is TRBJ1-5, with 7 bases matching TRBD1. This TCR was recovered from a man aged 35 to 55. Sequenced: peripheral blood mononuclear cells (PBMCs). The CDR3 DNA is TGTGCCAGCAGCTTAGGACAGGGCCCCATAGAGCCCCAGCATTTT. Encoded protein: CASSLGQGPIEPQHF. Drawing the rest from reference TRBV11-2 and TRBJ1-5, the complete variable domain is EAGVAQSPRYKIIEKRQSVAFWCNPISGHATLYWYQQILGQGPKLLIQFQNNGVVDDSQLPKDRFSAERLKGVDSTLKIQPAKLEDSAVYLCASSLGQGPIEPQHFGDGTRLSIL.